Presented here are 29 T cell receptor beta chains from one specimen sequenced in a study of T cell repertoires in cytomegalovirus infection. TCRdb re-derived calls from the reads in MiXCR, one entry per CDR3 protein. The sample has hundreds of thousands of distinct CDR3 sequences, roughly a quarter seen once; the top ten hold under 8.5%. Sequencing input: CD8+ T cells from PBMCs. All receptors come from a human donor in good health (CMV status not recorded). Some clones in this sample may be carry-over from other donors' samples.

This sequence joins TRBV5-6 and TRBJ1-5; D may be TRBD1 (6 bases). CDR1 is SGHDT and CDR2 is YYEEEE in the germline V gene. Between the trimmed V and J ends, which lost 0 bases and 7 bases, there was a span of 14 bases. The CDR3 loop spans 15 amino acids. The CDR3 bases are TGTGCCAGCAGCTTGGGAGCAGGGGCAGGACAGCCCCAGCATTTT. Amino acids: CASSLGAGAGQPQHF.

The J gene is TRBJ1-2, the V gene TRBV29-1; D possibly corresponds to TRBD1 (6 bases). Germline lookup yields CDR1 SQVTM and CDR2 ANQGSEA. Trimming pared 6 bases from V and 7 bases from J, leaving 21 bases between. The CDR3 is made up of 14 amino acids. DNA of the CDR3: TGCAGCGTACCTGGCGAAGGGGGGACGGGTGGCTACACCTTC. Its translation: CSVPGEGGTGGYTF. Filled out from reference TRBV29-1 and TRBJ1-2, the complete variable domain reads SAVISQKPSRDICQRGTSLTIQCQVDSQVTMMFWYRQQPGQSLTLIATANQGSEATYESGFVIDKFPISRPNLTFSTLTVSNMSPEDSSIYLCSVPGEGGTGGYTFGSGTRLTVV.

The rearrangement uses TRBV28 and TRBJ2-5; TRBD1 aligns across 12 bases. The CDR3 loop spans 14 amino acids. Germline trimming cut 6 bases from V and 5 bases from J; bases unmatched to any gene: 4. Germline V CDR1 and CDR2: MDHEN, SYDVKM. DNA of the CDR3: TGTGCCAGCAGGGGACAGGGGGCTATGGAGACCCAGTACTTC. It is translated as CASRGQGAMETQYF. Complete variable domain (other parts from reference TRBV28 and TRBJ2-5): DVKVTQSSRYLVKRTGEKVFLECVQDMDHENMFWYRQDPGLGLRLIYFSYDVKMKEKGDIPEGYSVSREKKERFSLILESASTNQTSMYLCASRGQGAMETQYFGPGTRLLVL.

The sample holds a few counts of this clonotype. The chain employs TRBV5-5 and TRBJ2-2; 11 nucleotides line up with TRBD2. V shed 0 bases and J 4 bases; nucleotides not matched to a gene: 14. The CDR3 consists of 20 residues. Per germline, CDR1 SGHKS and CDR2 YYEKEE (reference sequence). The CDR3 region is CASSLAEASGGPGGTGELFF. In DNA form, the CDR3 reads TGTGCCAGCAGCTTGGCCGAAGCTAGCGGGGGGCCAGGTGGCACCGGGGAGCTGTTTTTT.

This clonotype was recorded many times. The chain has TRBV7-6 and TRBJ2-3, with 7 bases lining up with TRBD1. Germline V gene sequence: CDR1 SGHVS, CDR2 FNYEAQ. After removal of 4 bases from V and 4 bases from J, the junction contained 11 bases not matched to a gene. This CDR3 spans 16 amino acids. The DNA of the CDR3 is TGTGCCAGCAGCTCGGGACAGATCTCCGTGCCAGATACGCAGTATTTT. This codes for CASSSGQISVPDTQYF.

Only a few counts were recorded for this clonotype. V gene TRBV6-1 combines with J gene TRBJ2-1; D is uncertain. The V end was cut by 3 bases, the J end by 2 bases, with 14 bases between. CDR1 is MNHNS and CDR2 is SASEGT in the germline V gene. The CDR3 runs to 16 residues. The CDR3 sequence is CASSEPSSGPYNEQFF. CDR3 coding DNA: TGTGCCAGCAGTGAGCCCTCATCAGGCCCCTACAATGAGCAGTTCTTC.

The chain couples TRBV9 to TRBJ2-2; maybe TRBD1 (6 bases). The CDR3 consists of 14 residues. CDR1 is SGDLS and CDR2 is YYNGEE in the germline V gene. With 3 bases removed from V and 4 bases from J, the gap between germline ends came to 10 bases. The CDR3 here is CASSGTGSTGELFF. The CDR3 DNA follows: TGTGCCAGCAGCGGTACAGGGTCCACCGGGGAGCTGTTTTTT.

This clonotype was observed a few times. The rearrangement links TRBV6-2 or TRBV6-3 to TRBJ2-1, with a weak D call TRBD1 (6 bases). CDR1 is MNHEY, CDR2 SVGEGT, per germline. This CDR3 has 14 residues. V lost 6 bases to trimming and J lost 4 bases, with 13 bases between them. The CDR3, as DNA: TGTGCCAGCAGGTTCAGGGGTACGTACAATGAGCAGTTCTTC. Protein product: CASRFRGTYNEQFF.

This chain connects TRBV28 to TRBJ2-1, with TRBD1 identical over 9 bases. The germline CDR1 and CDR2 sequences are MDHEN and SYDVKM. This CDR3 contains 15 residues. The trim removed 3 bases at V and 7 bases at J, leaving 7 bases unmatched. The CDR3 is CASSFGQGHDNEQFF. CDR3 in DNA: TGTGCCAGCAGTTTTGGACAGGGGCATGATAATGAGCAGTTCTTC.

This rearrangement joins TRBV20-1 to TRBJ2-2; 9 bases align to TRBD1. CDR3 length equals 13 residues. CDR1 and CDR2 (germline): DFQATT, SNEGSKA (reference sequence). The V segment lost 6 bases and the J segment 5 bases; nucleotides outside the gene matches: 4. The CDR3 spells CSARDRVTGELFF. DNA for the CDR3: TGCAGTGCCAGGGACAGGGTGACCGGGGAGCTGTTTTTT.

The chain uses TRBV6-5 and TRBJ2-1, with D unclear. Trimming pared 4 bases from V and 6 bases from J, leaving 7 bases between. Germline loops: CDR1 MNHEY, CDR2 SVGAGI. The CDR3 is made up of 12 amino acids. CDR3 in amino acids: CASSSAVNEQFF. The CDR3, as DNA: TGTGCCAGCAGTTCCGCAGTCAATGAGCAGTTCTTC.

This clonotype came up a few times. V gene TRBV20-1 combines with J gene TRBJ1-5, with 8 bases aligning to TRBD1. This CDR3 has 17 residues. After removal of 0 bases from V and 2 bases from J, the junction contained 9 bases not matched to a gene. In germline, CDR1 is DFQATT, CDR2 SNEGSKA (reference sequence). The DNA of the CDR3 is TGCAGTGCTAGAGATGATAAGACAGGGGAGGGCAATCAGCCCCAGCATTTT. It translates to CSARDDKTGEGNQPQHF.

This clonotype came up a few times. V gene TRBV15 combines with J gene TRBJ1-3; D gene ambiguous. Trimming cost V 0 bases and J 3 bases, with 15 bases left between them. There are 17 residues in the CDR3. The V gene's germline CDR1 is LNHNV and CDR2 YYDKDF (reference sequence). CDR3 residues: CATSRDRAELGGNTIYF. The CDR3 coding sequence is TGTGCCACCAGCAGAGATCGGGCAGAGCTGGGTGGAAACACCATATATTTT. The whole variable domain, remainder taken from reference TRBV15 and TRBJ1-3, is DAMVIQNPRYQVTQFGKPVTLSCSQTLNHNVMYWYQQKSSQAPKLLFHYYDKDFNNEADTPDNFQSRRPNTSFCFLDIRSPGLGDTAMYLCATSRDRAELGGNTIYFGEGSWLTVV.

This clonotype was seen many times. The chain uses TRBV7-9 and TRBJ1-2; 7 bases line up with TRBD1. V shed 4 bases and J 2 bases; nucleotides not matched to a gene: 7. Germline V gives CDR1 SEHNR, CDR2 FQNEAQ (reference sequence). This CDR3 is 15 amino acids long. The CDR3 nucleotides read TGTGCCAGCAGCTCGACGGACAGGAAAAACTATGGCTACACCTTC. Protein sequence: CASSSTDRKNYGYTF.

The chain is built from TRBV7-9 and TRBJ2-1, with TRBD2 matching over 10 bases. In germline, CDR1 is SEHNR, CDR2 FQNEAQ (reference sequence). V shed 4 bases and J 0 bases; nucleotides not matched to a gene: 6. The CDR3 extends over 17 amino acids. The CDR3 region is CASSSFSGGISYNEQFF. CDR3 nucleotide sequence: TGTGCCAGCAGCTCCTTTAGCGGGGGGATCTCCTACAATGAGCAGTTCTTC.

This clonotype was seen only a few times. This chain uses TRBV20-1 with TRBJ2-7; TRBD2 agrees at 8 bases. V was pared by 6 bases and J by 7 bases, with 11 bases of the junction left unmatched. This CDR3 is 13 amino acids long. Germline loops: CDR1 DFQATT, CDR2 SNEGSKA (reference sequence). The CDR3 bases are TGCAGTGCCCCGAGCGGGGGAGTGGGAGAGCAGTACTTC. Its protein product is CSAPSGGVGEQYF.

V is TRBV6-6 and J is TRBJ1-4; 9 nucleotides agree with TRBD1. The CDR3 has 14 amino acids. Germline values: CDR1 MNHNY, CDR2 SVGAGI (reference sequence). The trim removed 7 bases at V and 8 bases at J, leaving 8 bases unmatched. CDR3 in amino acids: CASIGTGGIEKLFF. CDR3 nucleotides: TGTGCCAGCATTGGAACAGGGGGCATCGAAAAACTGTTTTTT.

A few counts support this clonotype. The rearrangement uses TRBV7-9 and TRBJ2-7; 11 bases match TRBD1. Unmatched junction bases numbered 10, after V lost 4 bases and J lost 2 bases. The CDR3 length is 17 residues. Germline assignment: CDR1 SEHNR and CDR2 FQNEAQ (reference sequence). CDR3 in amino acids: CASSYGQGQGAPYEQYV. The CDR3 DNA follows: TGTGCCAGCAGCTACGGACAAGGACAGGGGGCTCCCTACGAGCAGTACGTC.

The table lists this clonotype with a count of one. A read error may explain this, as a much larger clone is one base away. The chain uses TRBV6-2 or TRBV6-3 and TRBJ2-7; D possibly corresponds to TRBD1 (5 bases). In germline, CDR1 is MNHEY, CDR2 SVGEGT. V was shortened by 10 bases and J by 3 bases, with 16 bases between the two germline ends. This CDR3 is 13 amino acids long. The CDR3 loop is CATTRGSDYEQYF. The CDR3 DNA reads as TGTGCCACTACAAGGGGATCCGACTACGAGCAGTACTTC.

This chain uses TRBV5-1 with TRBJ2-2; 9 bases agree with TRBD2. Germline CDR1 is SGHRS and CDR2 is YFSETQ. Trimming at V came to 4 bases and at J to 9 bases, leaving 7 bases not matched to a gene. The CDR3 sequence is 14 residues long. The CDR3: CASSLTSGDRELFF. CDR3 nucleotide sequence: TGCGCCAGCAGCCTGACTAGCGGCGACAGGGAGCTGTTTTTT.

This clonotype was counted at least ten times. This chain connects TRBV7-3 to TRBJ2-2; no clear D. Germline CDR1 SGHTA, CDR2 FQGTGA. Between the trimmed V and J ends, which lost 5 bases and 6 bases, there was a span of 7 bases. There are 12 residues in the CDR3. The CDR3 sequence: CASSPTAGELFF. The DNA of the CDR3 is TGTGCCAGCAGCCCTACGGCCGGGGAGCTGTTTTTT.

A word on this clonotype: Since a much larger clone is just one base distant, this may be a read error. The chain joins TRBV5-4 to TRBJ2-2, with D unclear. Per the germline V gene, CDR1 is SGHNT and CDR2 is YYREEE (reference sequence). Deletions cut 1 base from V and 10 bases from J, with 11 bases between. This CDR3 is built from 13 residues. The DNA of the CDR3 is TGTGCCAGCAGCTTGCGTGGACCCGAGGAGCTGTTTTTT. This sequence encodes CASSLRGPEELFF.

The V gene is TRBV5-4, the J gene TRBJ2-1, with TRBD1 matching over 10 bases. This CDR3 has 15 amino acids. The trim removed 4 bases at V and 7 bases at J, leaving 8 bases unmatched. CDR1 and CDR2 (germline): SGHNT, YYREEE (reference sequence). The CDR3 here is CASSQRTGGWNEQFF. CDR3 nucleotide sequence: TGTGCCAGCAGCCAAAGGACAGGGGGTTGGAATGAGCAGTTCTTC.

The chain is built from TRBV6-5 and TRBJ1-6, with TRBD1 identical over 7 bases. Germline V gene sequence: CDR1 MNHEY, CDR2 SVGAGI. The CDR3 has 15 amino acids. Trimming at V came to 8 bases and at J to 5 bases, leaving 9 bases not matched to a gene. The DNA for the CDR3 is TGTGCCAGCCGGACCGACAGGGACCATAATTCACCCCTCCACTTT. Protein product: CASRTDRDHNSPLHF.

The sample holds a few counts of this clonotype. The rearrangement links TRBV24-1 to TRBJ2-5; the D is unclear. Germline V gives CDR1 KGHDR, CDR2 SFDVKD. With 1 base removed from V and 1 base from J, the gap between germline ends came to 15 bases. The CDR3 contains 17 residues. As DNA, the CDR3 is TGTGCCACCAGTGATTTTGAAGGCCTTGTTGGCCAAGAGACCCAGTACTTC. This sequence encodes CATSDFEGLVGQETQYF.

Turning to this clonotype: The junction shows a germline mismatch at one end, possibly a read error. The chain combines TRBV29-1 with TRBJ2-5; TRBD1 is a possible D gene (6 bases). Germline V gene sequence: CDR1 SQVTM, CDR2 ANQGSEA. This CDR3 comprises 12 residues. The CDR3 is CSVSDSQETQYF. The CDR3 bases are TGCAGCGTTTCGGACAGCCAAGAGACCCAGTATTTC.

This clonotype was observed at least ten times. This sequence joins TRBV12-3 or TRBV12-4 and TRBJ2-3, with a tentative D call TRBD2 (6 bases). V was cut by 5 bases and J by 2 bases, with 20 bases left in between. The length of the CDR3 is 17 residues. CDR3 DNA: TGTGCCAGCAGTGATCCAACTAGCTTCATAGACACAGATACGCAGTATTTT. It yields the protein CASSDPTSFIDTDTQYF.

The chain joins TRBV12-3 or TRBV12-4 to TRBJ2-2; TRBD1 matches 10 bases. The CDR3 runs 15 residues. The trim removed 6 bases at V and 6 bases at J, leaving 7 bases unmatched. The chain's CDR3 is CASSPGTGVSGELFF. The CDR3, as DNA: TGTGCCAGCAGCCCCGGGACAGGGGTATCCGGGGAGCTGTTTTTT.

This clonotype appeared a few times. The V gene is TRBV4-3, the J gene TRBJ2-1; TRBD2 agrees at 9 bases. The CDR3 covers 16 residues. The J segment lost 6 bases and the V segment lost 0 bases, leaving 6 bases of the junction unmatched. Germline CDR1 reads LGHNA; CDR2 reads YSLEER. The CDR3 sequence is CASSQERTSAGNEQFF. The CDR3 DNA is TGCGCCAGCAGCCAAGAGCGGACTAGCGCTGGCAATGAGCAGTTCTTC.